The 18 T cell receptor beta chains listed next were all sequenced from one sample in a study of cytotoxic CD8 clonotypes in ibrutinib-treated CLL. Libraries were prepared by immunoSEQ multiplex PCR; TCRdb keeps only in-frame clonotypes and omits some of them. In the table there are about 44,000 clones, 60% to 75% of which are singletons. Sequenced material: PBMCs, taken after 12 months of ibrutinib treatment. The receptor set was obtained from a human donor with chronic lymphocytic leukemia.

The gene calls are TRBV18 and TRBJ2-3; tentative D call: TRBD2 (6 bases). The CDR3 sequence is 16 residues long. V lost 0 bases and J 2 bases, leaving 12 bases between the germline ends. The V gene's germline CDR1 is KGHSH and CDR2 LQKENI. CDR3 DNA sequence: TGTGCCAGCTCACCACCTCGCAGGGACTCCACAGATACGCAGTATTTT. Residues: CASSPPRRDSTDTQYF.

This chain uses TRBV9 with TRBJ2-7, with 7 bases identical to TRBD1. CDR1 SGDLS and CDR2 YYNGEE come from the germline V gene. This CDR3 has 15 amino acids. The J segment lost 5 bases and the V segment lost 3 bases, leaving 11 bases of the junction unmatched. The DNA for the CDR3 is TGTGCCAGCAGCGCCCGGACAGGTACAGTCCACGAGCAGTACTTC. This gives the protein CASSARTGTVHEQYF.

CDR3 loop: CASSTHHVGSIQYF. Written as DNA, the CDR3 is TGTGCCAGCAGCACACACCACGTCGGATCGATACAGTATTTT. This sequence joins TRBV7-6 and TRBJ2-3; D not resolved. CDR3 length: 14 residues. Germline V gene sequence: CDR1 SGHVS, CDR2 FNYEAQ. V shed 5 bases and J shed 12 bases, with 21 bases lying between them. The complete variable domain, with remaining parts taken from reference TRBV7-6 and TRBJ2-3, reads GAGVSQSPRYKVTKRGQDVALRCDPISGHVSLYWYRQALGQGPEFLTYFNYEAQQDKSGLPNDRFSAERPEGSISTLTIQRTEQRDSAMYRCASSTHHVGSIQYFGPGTRLTVL.

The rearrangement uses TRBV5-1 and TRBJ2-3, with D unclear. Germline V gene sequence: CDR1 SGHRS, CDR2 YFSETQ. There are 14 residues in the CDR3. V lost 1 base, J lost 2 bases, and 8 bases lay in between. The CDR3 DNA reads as TGCGCCAGCAGCTTGCTGGGGAACACAGATACGCAGTATTTT. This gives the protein CASSLLGNTDTQYF.

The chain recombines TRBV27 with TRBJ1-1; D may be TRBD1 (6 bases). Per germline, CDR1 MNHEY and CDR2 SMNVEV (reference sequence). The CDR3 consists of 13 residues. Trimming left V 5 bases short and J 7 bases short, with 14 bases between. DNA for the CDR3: TGTGCCAGCAGTGTCCTTCAGGGGAGTGAAGCTTTCTTT. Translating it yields CASSVLQGSEAFF.

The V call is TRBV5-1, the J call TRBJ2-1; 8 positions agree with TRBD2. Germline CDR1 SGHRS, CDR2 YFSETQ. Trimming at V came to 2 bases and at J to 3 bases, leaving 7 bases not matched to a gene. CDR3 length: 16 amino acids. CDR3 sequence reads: CASSFASGGLYNEQFF. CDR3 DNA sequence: TGCGCCAGCAGCTTCGCGAGCGGGGGCCTCTACAATGAGCAGTTCTTC.

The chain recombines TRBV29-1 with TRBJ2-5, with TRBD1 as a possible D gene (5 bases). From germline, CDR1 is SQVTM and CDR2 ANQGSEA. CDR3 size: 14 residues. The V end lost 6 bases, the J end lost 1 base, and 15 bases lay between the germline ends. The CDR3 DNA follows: TGCAGCGTCCCGGGTTTCGACAGCCAAGAGACCCAGTACTTC. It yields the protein CSVPGFDSQETQYF. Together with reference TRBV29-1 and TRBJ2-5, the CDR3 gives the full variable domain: SAVISQKPSRDICQRGTSLTIQCQVDSQVTMMFWYRQQPGQSLTLIATANQGSEATYESGFVIDKFPISRPNLTFSTLTVSNMSPEDSSIYLCSVPGFDSQETQYFGPGTRLLVL.

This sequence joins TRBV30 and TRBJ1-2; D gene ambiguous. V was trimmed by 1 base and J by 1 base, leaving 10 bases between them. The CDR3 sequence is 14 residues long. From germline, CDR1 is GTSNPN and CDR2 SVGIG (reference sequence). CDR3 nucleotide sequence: TGTGCCTGGAGTGCCCTCGGGCTTAACTATGGCTACACCTTC. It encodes CAWSALGLNYGYTF.

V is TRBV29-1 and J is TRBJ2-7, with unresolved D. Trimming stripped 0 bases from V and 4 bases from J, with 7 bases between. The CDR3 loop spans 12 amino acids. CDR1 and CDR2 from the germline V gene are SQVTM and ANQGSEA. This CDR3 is CSVEDTAYEQYF. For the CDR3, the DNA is TGCAGCGTTGAAGATACGGCTTACGAGCAGTACTTC.

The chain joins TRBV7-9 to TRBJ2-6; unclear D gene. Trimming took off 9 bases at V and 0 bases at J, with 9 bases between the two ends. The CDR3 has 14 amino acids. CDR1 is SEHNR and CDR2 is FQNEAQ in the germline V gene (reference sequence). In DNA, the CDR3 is TGTGCCAGACTTACGCGCTCTGGGGCCAACGTCCTGACTTTC. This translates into CARLTRSGANVLTF.

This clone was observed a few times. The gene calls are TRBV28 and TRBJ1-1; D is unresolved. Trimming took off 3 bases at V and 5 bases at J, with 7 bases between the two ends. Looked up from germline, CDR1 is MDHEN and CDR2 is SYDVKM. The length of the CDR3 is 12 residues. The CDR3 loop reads CASSFSQTEAFF. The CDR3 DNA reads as TGTGCCAGCAGTTTTAGCCAGACTGAAGCTTTCTTT. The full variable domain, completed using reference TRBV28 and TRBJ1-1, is DVKVTQSSRYLVKRTGEKVFLECVQDMDHENMFWYRQDPGLGLRLIYFSYDVKMKEKGDIPEGYSVSREKKERFSLILESASTNQTSMYLCASSFSQTEAFFGQGTRLTVV.

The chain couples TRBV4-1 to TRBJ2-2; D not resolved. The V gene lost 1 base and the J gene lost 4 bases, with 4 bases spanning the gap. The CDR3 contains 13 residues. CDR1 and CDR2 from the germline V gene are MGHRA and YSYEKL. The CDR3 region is CASSQGATGELFF. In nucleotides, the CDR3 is TGCGCCAGCAGCCAAGGGGCCACCGGGGAGCTGTTTTTT.

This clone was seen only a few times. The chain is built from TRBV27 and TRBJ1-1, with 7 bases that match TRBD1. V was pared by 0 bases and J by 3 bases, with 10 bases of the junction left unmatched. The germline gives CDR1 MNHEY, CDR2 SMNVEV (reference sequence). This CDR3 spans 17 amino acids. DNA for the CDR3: TGTGCCAGCAGTTTATCGTTCTCAGGGGGATATTACACTGAAGCTTTCTTT. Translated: CASSLSFSGGYYTEAFF.

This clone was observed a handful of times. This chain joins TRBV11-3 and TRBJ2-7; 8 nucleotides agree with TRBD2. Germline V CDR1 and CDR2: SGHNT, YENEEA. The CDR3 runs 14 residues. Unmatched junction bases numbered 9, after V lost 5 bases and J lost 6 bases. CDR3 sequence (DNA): TGTGCCAGCAGCCCCGGGAGGGGGTCTCGCGAGCAGTACTTC. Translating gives CASSPGRGSREQYF.

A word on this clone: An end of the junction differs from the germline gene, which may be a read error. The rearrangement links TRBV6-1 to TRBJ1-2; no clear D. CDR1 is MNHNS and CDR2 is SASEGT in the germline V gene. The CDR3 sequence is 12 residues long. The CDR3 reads CAAHGINSGYTF. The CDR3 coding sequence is TGTGCCGCACACGGTATAAACTCTGGCTACACCTTC.

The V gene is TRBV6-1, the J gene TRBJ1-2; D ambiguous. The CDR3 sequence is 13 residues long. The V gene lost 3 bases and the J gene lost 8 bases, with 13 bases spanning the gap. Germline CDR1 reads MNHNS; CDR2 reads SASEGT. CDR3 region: CASSDSAGNGYTF. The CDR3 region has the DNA TGTGCCAGCAGTGATTCGGCAGGAAACGGCTACACCTTC.

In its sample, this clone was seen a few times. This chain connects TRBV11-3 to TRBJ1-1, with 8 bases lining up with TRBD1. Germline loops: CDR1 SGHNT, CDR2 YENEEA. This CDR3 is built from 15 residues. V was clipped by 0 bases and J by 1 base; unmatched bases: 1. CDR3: CASSLEDRANTEAFF. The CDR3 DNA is TGTGCCAGCAGCTTAGAGGACAGGGCGAACACTGAAGCTTTCTTT. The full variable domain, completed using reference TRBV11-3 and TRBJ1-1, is EAGVVQSPRYKIIEKKQPVAFWCNPISGHNTLYWYLQNLGQGPELLIRYENEEAVDDSQLPKDRFSAERLKGVDSTLKIQPAELGDSAVYLCASSLEDRANTEAFFGQGTRLTVV.

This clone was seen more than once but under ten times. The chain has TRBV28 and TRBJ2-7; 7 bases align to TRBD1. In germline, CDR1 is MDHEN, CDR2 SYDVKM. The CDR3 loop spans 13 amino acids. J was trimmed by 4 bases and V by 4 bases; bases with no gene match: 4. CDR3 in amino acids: CASSWDSSYEQYF. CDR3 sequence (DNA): TGTGCCAGCAGTTGGGACAGTAGTTACGAGCAGTACTTC.